The present T cell receptor (beta chain) was sequenced within a study of cytomegalovirus exposure and HLA in healthy donors. Whole-study results and caveats: Relative to the approximately 700-donor mean, N-insertions were reportedly fewer in an Asian-associated ancestry cluster in a later analysis.

Points on this clone: Antigen: not known.

V was pared by 1 base and J by 3 bases, with 10 bases between. CDR1 is GTSNPN, CDR2 SVGIG, per germline (reference sequence). CDR3 length equals 13 residues. Use of 60 Vbeta and 13 Jbeta primers characterized the PCR. Clones were read by immunoSEQ multiplex PCR, and TCRdb kept only the in-frame ones, dropping some. Of 110,000 or so clones listed, around 76% were seen once; the top ten hold approximately 8.2%. The source material was PBMCs. This chain connects TRBV30 to TRBJ2-7; TRBD1 might be the D (5 bases). The TCR comes from a man aged 35-49 years in good health and CMV-seropositive. CDR3 bases: TGTGCCTGGAGTGCAGGGTGGGGCTACGAGCAGTACTTC. Its protein is CAWSAGWGYEQYF. Together with reference TRBV30 and TRBJ2-7, the CDR3 gives the full variable domain: SQTIHQWPATLVQPVGSPLSLECTVEGTSNPNLYWYRQAAGRGLQLLFYSVGIGQISSEVPQNLSASRPQDRQFILSSKKLLLSDSGFYLCAWSAGWGYEQYFGPGTRLTVT.